Presented here are 11 T cell receptor beta chains from one specimen sequenced in a study of PD-L1 blockade in urothelial cancer. Sequencing used immunoSEQ multiplex PCR; TCRdb keeps in-frame clones, though not all of them. The sample has about 79,000 clones; approximately 80% are singletons. Time point specified: pretreatment peripheral blood. The sample in question was PBMCs, obtained around atezolizumab (anti-PD-L1) treatment. The receptors derive from a man in his forties with urothelial cancer.

This rearrangement joins TRBV18 to TRBJ2-2, with a tentative D call TRBD2 (6 bases). Germline V lookup: CDR1 KGHSH, CDR2 LQKENI. Trimming removed 3 bases at V and 4 bases at J, with 12 bases between. This CDR3 spans 15 amino acids. This CDR3 reads CASSPPGTATGELFF. CDR3 DNA sequence: TGTGCCAGCTCACCTCCAGGGACTGCCACCGGGGAGCTGTTTTTT.

This rearrangement joins TRBV19 to TRBJ1-5, with 9 bases lining up with TRBD1. The CDR3 is 15 amino acids. After removal of 5 bases from V and 7 bases from J, the junction contained 9 bases not matched to a gene. Looked up from germline, CDR1 is LNHDA and CDR2 is SQIVND (reference sequence). The CDR3: CASSGPGQGKQPQHF. The DNA of the CDR3 is TGTGCCAGTAGTGGGCCGGGACAGGGAAAACAGCCCCAGCATTTT.

This clone has a single count. V usage is TRBV10-2 and J usage is TRBJ2-5; D perhaps matches TRBD1 (6 bases). The length of the CDR3 is 15 residues. V lost 4 bases and J 5 bases, leaving 17 bases between the germline ends. Germline loops: CDR1 WSHSY, CDR2 SAAADI. CDR3 sequence: CASSGGQTNGETQYF. CDR3 sequence (DNA): TGCGCCAGCAGTGGTGGACAGACCAACGGGGAGACCCAGTACTTC.

The V and J genes are TRBV7-2 and TRBJ2-3; 9 bases map to TRBD1. The ends lost 8 bases at V and 6 bases at J; junction bases unmatched: 6. Germline V gene sequence: CDR1 SGHTA, CDR2 FQGNSA. The length of the CDR3 is 13 residues. The CDR3 loop is CASGDRARDTQYF. The CDR3 nucleotides are TGTGCCAGCGGGGACAGGGCCCGTGATACGCAGTATTTT. Using reference TRBV7-2 and TRBJ2-3 for the parts outside the CDR3, the full variable domain is GAGVSQSPSNKVTEKGKDVELRCDPISGHTALYWYRQSLGQGLEFLIYFQGNSAPDKSGLPSDRFSAERTGGSVSTLTIQRTQQEDSAVYLCASGDRARDTQYFGPGTRLTVL.

This clone was recorded many times. This chain links TRBV14 with TRBJ2-7, with 10 bases fitting TRBD2. CDR1 SGHDN and CDR2 FVKESK come from the germline V gene. Germline trimming cut 6 bases from V and 4 bases from J; bases unmatched to any gene: 9. The length of the CDR3 is 15 residues. The CDR3, as DNA: TGTGCCAGCAGTTATAGCGGGAGGAAGAAGTACGAGCAGTACTTC. It yields the protein CASSYSGRKKYEQYF.

The chain joins TRBV27 to TRBJ2-2, with D perhaps TRBD1 (6 bases). CDR3 size: 16 residues. With 0 bases removed from V and 1 base from J, the gap between germline ends came to 9 bases. Germline CDR1 is MNHEY and CDR2 is SMNVEV (reference sequence). In DNA, the CDR3 is TGTGCCAGCAGTTTATCGGGGGCACAGAACACCGGGGAGCTGTTTTTT. Translated, it gives CASSLSGAQNTGELFF.

This sequence joins TRBV6-5 and TRBJ2-1; D may be TRBD1 (6 bases). Per germline, CDR1 MNHEY and CDR2 SVGAGI. The length of the CDR3 is 15 residues. V was trimmed by 4 bases and J by 10 bases, leaving 20 bases between them. The CDR3 DNA reads as TGTGCCAGCAGTTCCAAACCTTCCCGGACAGCGGAGCAGTTCTTC. Protein product: CASSSKPSRTAEQFF.

The rearrangement uses TRBV11-2 and TRBJ2-1; 8 nucleotides line up with TRBD1. This CDR3 contains 16 residues. The V gene end was trimmed by 0 bases and the J gene end by 0 bases; junction bases not matched to a gene: 1. From germline, CDR1 is SGHAT and CDR2 FQNNGV. The CDR3 region is CASSLDGQGSYNEQFF. The CDR3, as DNA: TGTGCCAGCAGCTTAGACGGACAGGGCTCCTACAATGAGCAGTTCTTC.

The chain uses TRBV28 and TRBJ2-1, with TRBD2 matching over 8 bases. The V gene's germline CDR1 is MDHEN and CDR2 SYDVKM. After removal of 4 bases from V and 4 bases from J, the junction contained 15 bases not matched to a gene. This CDR3 is built from 18 residues. This chain's CDR3 is CASSSLPLLAEPYNEQFF. In DNA, the CDR3 is TGTGCCAGCAGTTCATTACCCCTACTAGCGGAACCTTACAATGAGCAGTTCTTC.

This chain uses TRBV7-9 with TRBJ2-1; possible D gene TRBD1, 7 bases. This CDR3 contains 16 residues. Germline assignment: CDR1 SEHNR and CDR2 FQNEAQ (reference sequence). Trimming cost V 6 bases and J 3 bases, with 18 bases left between them. For the CDR3, the DNA is TGTGCCAGCAGACCCCCAGGGGGAGCGGGCTACAATGAGCAGTTCTTC. Amino acids: CASRPPGGAGYNEQFF.

The V and J genes are TRBV29-1 and TRBJ2-7; 10 nucleotides line up with TRBD2. Trimming cost V 5 bases and J 5 bases; bases outside gene matches: 9. Germline V gene data show CDR1 as SQVTM and CDR2 as ANQGSEA. The CDR3 length is 14 residues. The DNA of the CDR3 is TGCAGCGTTCGTCACTCTGGACTAGCGGACGAGCAGTACTTC. Its protein is CSVRHSGLADEQYF.